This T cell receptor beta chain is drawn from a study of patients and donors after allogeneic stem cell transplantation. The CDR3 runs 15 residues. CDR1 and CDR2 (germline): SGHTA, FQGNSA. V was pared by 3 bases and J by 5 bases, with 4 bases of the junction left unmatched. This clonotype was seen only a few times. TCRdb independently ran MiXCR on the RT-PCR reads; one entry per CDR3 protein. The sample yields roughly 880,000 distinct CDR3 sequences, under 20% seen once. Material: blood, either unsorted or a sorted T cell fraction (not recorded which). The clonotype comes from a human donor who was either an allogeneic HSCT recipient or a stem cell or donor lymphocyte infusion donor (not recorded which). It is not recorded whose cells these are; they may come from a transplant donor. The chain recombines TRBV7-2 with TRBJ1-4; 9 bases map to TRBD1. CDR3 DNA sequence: TGTGCCAGCAGCTTCGACAGGGGGAAGAATGAAAAACTGTTTTTT. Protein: CASSFDRGKNEKLFF.